A single sample gave rise to the 20 T cell receptor beta chains below, sequenced in a study of T-cell reconstitution after alpha-beta-depleted transplantation in children listed by TCRdb under 2016. The sample's treatment or condition label is to be understood as: allogeneic hematopoietic cell transplantation with graft depleted of TCRalphabeta T cells and CD19 B cells. The library was produced with PCR. The sequencer was an Illumina HiSeq 2500. Molecular barcoding was employed in the preparation of TCR libraries, with unique molecular identifiers being used to normalize TCRbeta repertoire quantification. Using fastp trimming at Q25 and MiXCR clonotype assembly, TCRdb reanalyzed the public sequencing data and kept in-frame beta chains. Rows merge per CDR3 protein into single entries with the most common DNA and genes. This sample gives around 450,000 distinct CDR3 sequences in total; roughly 44% of them show up just once. Of the sample, 25% to 30% is held by the ten largest clones.

Sequences were derived from PBMCs, sampled before TCRalphabeta/CD19-depleted stem cell transplant. The receptor set was obtained from a girl aged 2 to 10 with aplastic anemia, due to receive a stem cell transplant.

In its sample, this clonotype was seen once. The chain carries TRBV5-1 and TRBJ1-1; D is unresolved. Germline values: CDR1 SGHRS, CDR2 YFSETQ. Deletions cut 3 bases from V and 0 bases from J, with 6 bases between. The CDR3 extends over 13 amino acids. The chain's CDR3 is CASSWLMNTEAFF. In nucleotides, the CDR3 is TGCGCCAGCAGCTGGCTTATGAACACTGAAGCTTTCTTT.

This chain connects TRBV29-1 to TRBJ2-7; D not resolved. Per the germline V gene, CDR1 is SQVTM and CDR2 is ANQGSEA. The CDR3 extends over 13 amino acids. With 1 base removed from V and 2 bases from J, the gap between germline ends came to 9 bases. CDR3 region: CSVEGFAPYEQYF. The CDR3 DNA reads as TGCAGCGTTGAAGGGTTTGCACCCTACGAGCAGTACTTC.

The J gene is TRBJ2-3, the V gene TRBV27; 9 nucleotides agree with TRBD2. This CDR3 comprises 15 residues. The germline CDR1 and CDR2 sequences are MNHEY and SMNVEV (reference sequence). J gave up 5 bases and V 8 bases, and 11 bases lay outside the gene matches. The CDR3 bases are TGTGCCAGCGCGGCTGGGACTAGCCCACGAGATACGCAGTATTTT. Encoded protein: CASAAGTSPRDTQYF.

This chain joins TRBV18 and TRBJ2-7, with 11 bases that match TRBD2. The CDR3 runs 16 residues. Germline trimming cut 6 bases from V and 0 bases from J; bases unmatched to any gene: 7. CDR1 and CDR2 (germline): KGHSH, LQKENI. In DNA form, the CDR3 reads TGTGCCAGCTCCCCGGGACTAGCGGATGTCTCCTACGAGCAGTACTTC. Translation gives CASSPGLADVSYEQYF.

This clonotype was seen repeatedly, ten times or more. The chain couples TRBV5-1 to TRBJ2-5; D is perhaps TRBD2 (5 bases). Trimming took 5 bases from V and 1 from J, leaving 15 bases between them. Germline V gene data show CDR1 as SGHRS and CDR2 as YFSETQ. This CDR3 has 15 residues. The CDR3 protein is CASRAVLGPQETQYF. The CDR3 DNA follows: TGCGCCAGCAGAGCGGTCCTAGGCCCCCAAGAGACCCAGTACTTC.

Ten or more counts support this clonotype. This chain connects TRBV20-1 to TRBJ2-1, with D perhaps matching TRBD1 (6 bases). CDR3 size: 15 residues. Per germline, CDR1 DFQATT and CDR2 SNEGSKA (reference sequence). Trimming took 3 bases from V and 0 from J, leaving 12 bases between them. The CDR3 sequence: CSASGHRASYNEQFF. The CDR3 DNA sequence: TGCAGTGCTAGCGGGCACAGGGCCTCCTACAATGAGCAGTTCTTC.

The chain couples TRBV6-5 to TRBJ2-7; 7 bases agree with TRBD2. The CDR3 loop spans 17 amino acids. Germline CDR1 and CDR2: MNHEY and SVGAGI. V shed 0 bases and J 0 bases; nucleotides not matched to a gene: 8. The CDR3 here is CASSYSIPLAGSYEQYF. The CDR3 region has the DNA TGTGCCAGCAGTTACTCGATACCGTTAGCGGGCTCCTACGAGCAGTACTTC.

This clonotype was counted ten times or more. The V call is TRBV12-3 or TRBV12-4, the J call TRBJ1-5; D gene unclear. The germline V and J ends were trimmed by 6 bases and 0 bases, with 12 bases remaining between them. The CDR3 has 15 residues. CDR3 sequence: CASSFATGSNQPQHF. In DNA, the CDR3 is TGTGCCAGCAGCTTCGCAACGGGTAGCAATCAGCCCCAGCATTTT.

Many counts were recorded for this clonotype. The rearrangement links TRBV5-1 to TRBJ2-6; D may be TRBD2 (6 bases). V lost 5 bases and J 2 bases, leaving 11 bases between the germline ends. Germline V CDR1 and CDR2: SGHRS, YFSETQ. The CDR3 spans 15 residues. CDR3 residues: CASSWRVTGANVLTF. The DNA for the CDR3 is TGCGCCAGCAGTTGGAGGGTGACTGGGGCCAACGTCCTGACTTTC.

This clonotype has a handful of counts. The V and J genes are TRBV27 and TRBJ2-1, with a tentative D call TRBD1 (6 bases). Trimming shortened V by 2 bases and J by 8 bases, and 10 bases separated the two germline ends. This CDR3 has 13 amino acids. Germline V lookup: CDR1 MNHEY, CDR2 SMNVEV (reference sequence). The CDR3 here is CASSLNQGYEQFF. The CDR3 coding sequence is TGTGCCAGCAGTTTAAACCAGGGGTATGAGCAGTTCTTC.

The rearrangement links TRBV4-1 to TRBJ2-2; D may be TRBD1 (5 bases). Germline V gene data show CDR1 as MGHRA and CDR2 as YSYEKL. V was trimmed by 1 base and J by 3 bases, leaving 18 bases between them. This CDR3 has 18 residues. CDR3 nucleotide sequence: TGCGCCAGCAGCCAAGTGGAAGGGGTCAAGGGGTACACCGGGGAGCTGTTTTTT. This translates into CASSQVEGVKGYTGELFF.

V and J are TRBV7-1 and TRBJ2-3; D ambiguous. TRBV7-1 falls under the ORF class, with uncertain function. The CDR3 loop spans 16 amino acids. The V gene lost 3 bases and the J gene lost 1 base, with 14 bases spanning the gap. For the CDR3, the DNA is TGTGCCAGCAGCTCTCCTAGGAGTTCTGGCACAGATACGCAGTATTTT. It codes for CASSSPRSSGTDTQYF.

The chain couples TRBV27 to TRBJ1-5; a possible D gene is TRBD1 (5 bases). Deletions cut 3 bases from V and 3 bases from J, with 12 bases between. The CDR3 has 15 amino acids. CDR1 is MNHEY and CDR2 is SMNVEV in the germline V gene (reference sequence). As DNA, the CDR3 is TGTGCCAGCAGTTTCGCCAGGGACCCCAATCAGCCCCAGCATTTT. Translating gives CASSFARDPNQPQHF.

The gene calls are TRBV29-1 and TRBJ2-1, with TRBD2 matching over 14 bases. Trimming at V came to 8 bases and at J to 6 bases, leaving 12 bases not matched to a gene. This CDR3 spans 16 amino acids. Germline assignment: CDR1 SQVTM and CDR2 ANQGSEA. In DNA, the CDR3 is TGCAGCTCGCGTCGACTAGCGGGAGGGGTTTTCAATGAGCAGTTCTTC. Translated: CSSRRLAGGVFNEQFF.

In its sample, this clonotype was seen many times. The gene calls are TRBV30 and TRBJ2-1, with 10 bases fitting TRBD2. After removal of 4 bases from V and 3 bases from J, the junction contained 3 bases not matched to a gene. The CDR3 is 14 residues long. CDR1 is GTSNPN and CDR2 is SVGIG in the germline V gene (reference sequence). The CDR3: CAWITSGNYNEQFF. For the CDR3, the DNA is TGTGCCTGGATAACTAGCGGGAACTACAATGAGCAGTTCTTC. The complete variable domain, with remaining parts taken from reference TRBV30 and TRBJ2-1, reads SQTIHQWPATLVQPVGSPLSLECTVEGTSNPNLYWYRQAAGRGLQLLFYSVGIGQISSEVPQNLSASRPQDRQFILSSKKLLLSDSGFYLCAWITSGNYNEQFFGPGTRLTVL.

This clonotype was seen a handful of times. The chain couples TRBV3-1 to TRBJ2-5, with TRBD2 identical over 9 bases. CDR3 length: 15 residues. Germline V CDR1 and CDR2: LGHDT, YNNKEL (reference sequence). The V segment lost 3 bases and the J segment 2 bases; nucleotides outside the gene matches: 4. As DNA, the CDR3 is TGTGCCAGCAGCCAGCCTAGCGGGGCTCAAGAGACCCAGTACTTC. Encoded protein: CASSQPSGAQETQYF.

The CDR3 is CASGSGQSETDTQYF. The CDR3 DNA reads TGTGCTAGTGGATCGGGACAGAGCGAGACAGATACGCAGTATTTT. The genes are TRBV12-5 and TRBJ2-3, with TRBD1 matching over 7 bases. Per germline, CDR1 LGHNT and CDR2 FRNRAP. The CDR3 totals 15 residues. Trimming cost V 6 bases and J 3 bases; bases outside gene matches: 9.

The chain carries TRBV7-2 and TRBJ1-2; possibly TRBD1 for D (5 bases). The length of the CDR3 is 14 residues. From germline, CDR1 is SGHTA and CDR2 FQGNSA. The V end was cut by 3 bases, the J end by 7 bases, with 15 bases between. The CDR3 loop reads CASSLSPRGTGYTF. CDR3 DNA sequence: TGTGCCAGCAGCTTGAGCCCTAGAGGGACTGGCTACACCTTC.

This chain joins TRBV7-3 and TRBJ2-2; TRBD2 matches at 11 bases. V trimming: 3 bases; J trimming: 4 bases; junction bases outside the gene matches: 7. The CDR3 is 17 residues long. The germline V gene has CDR1 SGHTA and CDR2 FQGTGA. The CDR3 loop is CASSFYGTSGRTGELFF. The CDR3 DNA follows: TGTGCCAGCAGCTTTTACGGGACTAGCGGACGCACCGGGGAGCTGTTTTTT.

This clonotype showed up just a few times. For the CDR3, the DNA is TGTGCCAGCAGCCCAACCGGGAGAGGGGGGACTGAAGCTTTCTTT. Amino acid sequence: CASSPTGRGGTEAFF. The rearrangement uses TRBV11-1 and TRBJ1-1; weak D call: TRBD1 (6 bases). Germline V lookup: CDR1 SGHAT, CDR2 FQDESV (reference sequence). The V gene lost 5 bases and the J gene lost 5 bases, with 18 bases spanning the gap. The CDR3 is 15 amino acids.